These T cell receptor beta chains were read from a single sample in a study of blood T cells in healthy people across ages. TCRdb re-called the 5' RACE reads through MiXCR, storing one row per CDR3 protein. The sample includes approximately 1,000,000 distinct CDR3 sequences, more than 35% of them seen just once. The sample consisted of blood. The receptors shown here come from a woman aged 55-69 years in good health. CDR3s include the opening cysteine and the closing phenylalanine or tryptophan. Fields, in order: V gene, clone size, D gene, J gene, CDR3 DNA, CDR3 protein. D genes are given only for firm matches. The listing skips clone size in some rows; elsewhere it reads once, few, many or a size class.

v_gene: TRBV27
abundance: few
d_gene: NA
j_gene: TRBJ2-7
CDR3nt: TGTGCCAGCAGCGGAGACAGGTTTAACCTCGAGCAGTACTTC
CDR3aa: CASSGDRFNLEQYF

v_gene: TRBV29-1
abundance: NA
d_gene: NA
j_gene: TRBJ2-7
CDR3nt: TGCAGCGTTGGGGACGGTATGCAGTACTTC
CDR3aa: CSVGDGMQYF

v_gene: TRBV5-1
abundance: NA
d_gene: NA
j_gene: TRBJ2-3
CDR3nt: TGCGCCAGCAGCTTGACACCCCTACGTACGCAGTATTTT
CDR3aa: CASSLTPLRTQYF

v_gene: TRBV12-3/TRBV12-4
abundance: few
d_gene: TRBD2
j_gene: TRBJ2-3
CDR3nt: TGTGCCAGCAACTCAGCGGGAGTATCAGATACGCAGTATTTT
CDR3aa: CASNSAGVSDTQYF

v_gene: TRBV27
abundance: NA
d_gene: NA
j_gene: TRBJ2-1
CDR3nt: TGTGCCAGCAGTGGACCACCCTACAATGAGCAGTTCTTC
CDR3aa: CASSGPPYNEQFF

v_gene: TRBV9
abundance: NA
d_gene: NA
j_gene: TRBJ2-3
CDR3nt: TGTGCCAGCAGCGTAGAGCATAACACAGATACGCAGTATTTT
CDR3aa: CASSVEHNTDTQYF

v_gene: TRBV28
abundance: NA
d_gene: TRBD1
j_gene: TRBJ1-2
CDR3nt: TGTGCCAGCAGTTCCTCATTAAGGGGGCTCGACTATGGCTACACCTTC
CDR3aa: CASSSSLRGLDYGYTF

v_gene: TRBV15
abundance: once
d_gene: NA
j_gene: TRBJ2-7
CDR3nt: TGTGCCACCAGCAAGGGAACCTCCTACGAGCAGTACTTC
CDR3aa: CATSKGTSYEQYF

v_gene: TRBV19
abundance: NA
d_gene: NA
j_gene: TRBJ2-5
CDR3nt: TGTGCCAGTAGTATGGGTCTTAAACAAGAGACCCAGTACTTC
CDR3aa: CASSMGLKQETQYF

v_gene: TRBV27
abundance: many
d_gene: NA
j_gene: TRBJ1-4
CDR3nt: TGTGCCAGCAGTCCAGACGGAGGTGAAAAACTGTTTTTT
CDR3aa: CASSPDGGEKLFF

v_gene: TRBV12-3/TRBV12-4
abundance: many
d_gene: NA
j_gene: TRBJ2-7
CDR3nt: TGTGCCAGCACCTTCGCAGGGTACGAGCAGTACTTC
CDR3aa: CASTFAGYEQYF

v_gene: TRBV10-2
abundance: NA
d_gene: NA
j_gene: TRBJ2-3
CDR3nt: TGCGCCAGCAGTGCCGTGCCCTTAATAGCGGTAGATAACACAGATACGCAGTATTTT
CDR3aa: CASSAVPLIAVDNTDTQYF

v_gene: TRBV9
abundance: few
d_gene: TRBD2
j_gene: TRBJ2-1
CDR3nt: TGTGCCAGCAGCGTAGGTACTAGCGGGCAGTTCTTC
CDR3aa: CASSVGTSGQFF

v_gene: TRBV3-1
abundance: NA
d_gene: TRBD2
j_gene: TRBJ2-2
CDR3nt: TGTGCCAGCAGCCAAGAGCGGCGTCTAGCGGGAGGGCCGAACACCGGGGAGCTGTTTTTT
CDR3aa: CASSQERRLAGGPNTGELFF

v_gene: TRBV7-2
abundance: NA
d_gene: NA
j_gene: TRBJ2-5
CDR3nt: TGTGCCAGCAGCTTAGTGATTGGTAGCGTTGAGACCCAGTACTTC
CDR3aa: CASSLVIGSVETQYF

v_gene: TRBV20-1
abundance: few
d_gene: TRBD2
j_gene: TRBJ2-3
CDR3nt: TGCAGTGCCCTGACTAGCGGGCCGGGCACAGATACGCAGTATTTT
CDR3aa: CSALTSGPGTDTQYF

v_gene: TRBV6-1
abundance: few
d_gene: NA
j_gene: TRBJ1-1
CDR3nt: TGTGCCAGTTTAGGGCTCTTGAACACTGAAGCTTTCTTT
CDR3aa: CASLGLLNTEAFF

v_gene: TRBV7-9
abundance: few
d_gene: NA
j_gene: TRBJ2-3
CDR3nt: TGTGCCAGCAGCTTAGCATTGCTCCCGGATACGCAGTATTTT
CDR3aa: CASSLALLPDTQYF

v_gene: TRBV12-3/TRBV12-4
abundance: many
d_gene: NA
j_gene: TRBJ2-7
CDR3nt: TGTGCCAGCAGTTTATTGGGCGAGCAGTACTTC
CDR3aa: CASSLLGEQYF

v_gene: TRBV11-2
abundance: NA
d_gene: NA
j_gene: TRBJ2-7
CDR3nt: TGTGCCAGCAGCTTAGACGTCCCAGGGGCCTACGAGCAGTACTTC
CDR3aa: CASSLDVPGAYEQYF

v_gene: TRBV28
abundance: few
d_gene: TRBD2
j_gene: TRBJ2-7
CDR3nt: TGTGCCAGCAGTTTAGGAACTAGCGGGGCCCACTCCTACGAGCAGTACTTC
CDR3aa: CASSLGTSGAHSYEQYF

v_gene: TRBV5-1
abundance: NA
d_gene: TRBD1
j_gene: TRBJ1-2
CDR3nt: TGCGCCAGCAGCGTACAGGGGTTTGGCTACACCTTC
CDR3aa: CASSVQGFGYTF

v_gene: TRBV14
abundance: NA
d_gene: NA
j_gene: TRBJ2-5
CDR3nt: TGTGCCAGCAGCTCCGGGGGACTCGGCTCGGGGACCCAGTACTTC
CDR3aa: CASSSGGLGSGTQYF

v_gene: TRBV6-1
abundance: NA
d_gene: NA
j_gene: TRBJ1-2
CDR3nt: TGTGCCAGCAGTGGGGCCCCTTATGGCTACACCTTC
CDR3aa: CASSGAPYGYTF

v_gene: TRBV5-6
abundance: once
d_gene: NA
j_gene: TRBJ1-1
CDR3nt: TGTGCCAGCAGCTTGCTCGATTCGAGGACTGAAGCTTTCTTT
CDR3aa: CASSLLDSRTEAFF

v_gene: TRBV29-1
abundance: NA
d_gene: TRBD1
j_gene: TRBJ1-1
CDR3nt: TGCAGCGTTGAACAAGGGACAGGGGGAACTGAAGCTTTCTTT
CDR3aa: CSVEQGTGGTEAFF

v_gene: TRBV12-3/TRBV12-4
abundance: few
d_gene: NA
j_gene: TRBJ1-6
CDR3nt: TGTGCCAGCAGAGACGCAACCTATAATTCACCCCTCCACTTT
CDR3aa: CASRDATYNSPLHF

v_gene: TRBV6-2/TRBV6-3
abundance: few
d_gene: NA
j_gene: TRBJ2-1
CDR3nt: TGTGCCAGCAGTTCTAAATACAATGAGCAGTTCTTC
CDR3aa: CASSSKYNEQFF

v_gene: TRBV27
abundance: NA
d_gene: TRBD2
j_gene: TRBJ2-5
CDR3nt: TGTGCCAGCAGTCCCAAGTGGGGACTAGCGGAAGAGACCCAGTACTTC
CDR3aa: CASSPKWGLAEETQYF

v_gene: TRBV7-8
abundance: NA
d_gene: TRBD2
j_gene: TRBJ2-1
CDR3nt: TGTGCCAGCAGCTTCAACCGGACTGCTAGCGGGAGGGCCGGTGAGCAGTTCTTC
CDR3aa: CASSFNRTASGRAGEQFF

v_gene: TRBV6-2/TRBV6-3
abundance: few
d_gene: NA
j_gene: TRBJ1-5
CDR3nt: TGTGCCAGCAGACCTCAGGCGAGGGGCAATCAGCCCCAGCATTTT
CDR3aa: CASRPQARGNQPQHF

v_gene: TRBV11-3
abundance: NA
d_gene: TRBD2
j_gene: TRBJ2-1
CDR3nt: TGTGCCAGCAGCGAGAGACTAGCGAGCAATGAGCAGTTCTTC
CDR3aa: CASSERLASNEQFF

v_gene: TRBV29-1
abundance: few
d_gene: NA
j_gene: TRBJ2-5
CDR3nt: TGCAGCGTCCGAGACAGGGGAGGGGAGACCCAGTACTTC
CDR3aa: CSVRDRGGETQYF

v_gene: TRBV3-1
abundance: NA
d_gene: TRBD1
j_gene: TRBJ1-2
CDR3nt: TGTGCCAGCAGCCAAGTGGACAGGGTCGGCTATGGCTACACCTTC
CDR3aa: CASSQVDRVGYGYTF

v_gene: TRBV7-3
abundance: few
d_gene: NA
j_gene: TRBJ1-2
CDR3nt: TGTGCCAGCAGCTTAGGTCCGGGGCGTAACTATGGCTACACCTTC
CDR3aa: CASSLGPGRNYGYTF

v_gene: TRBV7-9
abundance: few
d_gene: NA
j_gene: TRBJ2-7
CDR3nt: TGTGCCAGCAGCTTAGAAGGGGTGCAGTACTTC
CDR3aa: CASSLEGVQYF

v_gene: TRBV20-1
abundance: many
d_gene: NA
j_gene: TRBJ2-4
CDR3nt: TGCAGTGCTAGAGAAATGGGCAAAAACATTCAGTACTTC
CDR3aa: CSAREMGKNIQYF

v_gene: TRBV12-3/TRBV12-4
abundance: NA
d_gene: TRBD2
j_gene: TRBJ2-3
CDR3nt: TGTGCCAGCAACCCGGGTGGGGGGGAGACCCTGGGAGATACGCAGTATTTT
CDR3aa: CASNPGGGETLGDTQYF

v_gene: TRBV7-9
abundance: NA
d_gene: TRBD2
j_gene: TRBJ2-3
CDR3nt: TGTGCCAGCAGCTCCCGGACTAGCGGAAATAGCACAGATACGCAGTATTTT
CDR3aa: CASSSRTSGNSTDTQYF

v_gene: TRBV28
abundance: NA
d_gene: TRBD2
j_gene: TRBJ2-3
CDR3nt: TGTGCCAGCAGTCCTTTAGGGGCGGGAGAGGAGGATACGCAGTATTTT
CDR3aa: CASSPLGAGEEDTQYF

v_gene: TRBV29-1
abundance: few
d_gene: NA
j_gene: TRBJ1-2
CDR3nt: TGCAGCGTTGTGATCCGTGGTCAGGGAACCCAGGCTGACTATGGCTACACCTTC
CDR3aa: CSVVIRGQGTQADYGYTF

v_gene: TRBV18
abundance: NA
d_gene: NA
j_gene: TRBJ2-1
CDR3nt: TGTGCCAGCTCACCCTGGATGTCGGATGAGCAGTTCTTC
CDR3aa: CASSPWMSDEQFF

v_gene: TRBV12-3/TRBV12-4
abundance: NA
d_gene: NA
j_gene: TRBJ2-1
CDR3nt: TGTGCCAGCAGTCCTCAGCACGGGGGTTACAATGAGCAGTTCTTC
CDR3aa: CASSPQHGGYNEQFF

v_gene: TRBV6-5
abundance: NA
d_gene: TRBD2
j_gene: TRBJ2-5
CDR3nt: TGTGCCAGCAGTTACCGACGGGGACTAGCGGAACAAGAGACCCAGTACTTC
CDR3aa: CASSYRRGLAEQETQYF

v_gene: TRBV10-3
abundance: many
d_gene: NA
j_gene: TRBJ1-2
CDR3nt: TGTGCCATCAGTGATGACACAGGGACGGGCTACACCTTC
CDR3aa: CAISDDTGTGYTF

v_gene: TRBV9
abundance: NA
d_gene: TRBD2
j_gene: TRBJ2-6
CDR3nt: TGTGCCAGCAGCGCACACAGGAGTAATAGCGGGAGAGGTGCTGGGGCCAACGTCCTGACTTTC
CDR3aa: CASSAHRSNSGRGAGANVLTF